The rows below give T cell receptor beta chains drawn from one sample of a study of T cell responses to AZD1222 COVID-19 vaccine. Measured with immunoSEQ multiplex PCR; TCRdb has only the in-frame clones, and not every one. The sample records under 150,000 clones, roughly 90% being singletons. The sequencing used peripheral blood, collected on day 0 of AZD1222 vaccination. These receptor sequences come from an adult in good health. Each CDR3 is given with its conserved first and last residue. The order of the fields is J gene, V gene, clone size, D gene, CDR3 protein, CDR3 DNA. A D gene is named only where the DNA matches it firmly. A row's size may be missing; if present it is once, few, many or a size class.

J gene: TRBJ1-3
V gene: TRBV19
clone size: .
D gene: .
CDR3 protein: CASSITGDSGNTIYF
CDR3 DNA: TGTGCCAGTAGTATCACGGGGGACTCTGGAAACACCATATATTTT

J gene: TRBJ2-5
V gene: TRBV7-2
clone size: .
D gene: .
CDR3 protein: CASSRGYSGGETQYF
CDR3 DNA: TGTGCCAGCAGCCGGGGCTACTCCGGAGGAGAGACCCAGTACTTC

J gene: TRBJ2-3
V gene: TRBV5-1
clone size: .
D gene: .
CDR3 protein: CASSLQTDTQYF
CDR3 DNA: TGCGCCAGCAGCTTGCAGACAGATACGCAGTATTTT

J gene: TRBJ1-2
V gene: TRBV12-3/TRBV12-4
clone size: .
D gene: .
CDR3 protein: CASKQEGGYTF
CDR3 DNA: TGTGCCAGCAAACAGGAGGGTGGCTACACCTTC

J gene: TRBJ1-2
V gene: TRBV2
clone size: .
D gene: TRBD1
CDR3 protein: CASSPGTGAFWGYTF
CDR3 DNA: TGTGCCAGCAGCCCCGGGACAGGGGCCTTCTGGGGCTACACCTTC

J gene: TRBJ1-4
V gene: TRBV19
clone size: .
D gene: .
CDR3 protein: CASSPGGEGDIATNEKLFF
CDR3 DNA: TGTGCCAGTAGCCCTGGCGGAGAGGGGGATATTGCAACTAATGAAAAACTGTTTTTT

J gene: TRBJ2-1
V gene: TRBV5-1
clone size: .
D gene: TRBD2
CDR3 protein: CASSPTSGGISYNEQFF
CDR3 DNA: TGCGCCAGCAGCCCTACTAGCGGGGGGATCTCCTACAATGAGCAGTTCTTC

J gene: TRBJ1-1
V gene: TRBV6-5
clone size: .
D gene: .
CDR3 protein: CASGERGSGNTEAFF
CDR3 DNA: TGTGCCAGCGGGGAACGGGGTTCGGGGAACACTGAAGCTTTCTTT

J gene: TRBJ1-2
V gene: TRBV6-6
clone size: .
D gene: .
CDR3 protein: CASSYSLPGHYGYTF
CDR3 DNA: TGTGCCAGCAGTTACTCACTCCCAGGCCACTATGGCTACACCTTC

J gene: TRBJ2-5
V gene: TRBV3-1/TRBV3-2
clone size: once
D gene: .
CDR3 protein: CASSQLPLQGETQYF
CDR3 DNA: TGTGCCAGCAGCCAATTACCGCTACAGGGAGAGACCCAGTACTTC

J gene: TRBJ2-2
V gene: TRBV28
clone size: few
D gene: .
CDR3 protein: CASSLQSPIGELFF
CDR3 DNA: TGTGCCAGCAGTCTTCAGAGTCCCATCGGGGAGCTGTTTTTT

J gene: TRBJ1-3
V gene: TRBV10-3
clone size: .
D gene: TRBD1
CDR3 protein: CAISSTGDSGNTIYF
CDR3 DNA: TGTGCCATCAGTTCGACAGGGGATTCTGGAAACACCATATATTTT

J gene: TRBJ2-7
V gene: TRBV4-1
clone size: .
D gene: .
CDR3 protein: CASSQDPPGPLVREQYF
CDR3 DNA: TGCGCCAGCAGCCAAGATCCGCCGGGGCCGCTGGTGAGGGAGCAGTACTTC

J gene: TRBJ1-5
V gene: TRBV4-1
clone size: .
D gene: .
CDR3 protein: CASSQEVSLLQPQHF
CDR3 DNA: TGCGCCAGCAGCCAAGAGGTTTCGCTGCTCCAGCCCCAGCATTTT

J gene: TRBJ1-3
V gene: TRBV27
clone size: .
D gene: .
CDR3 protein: CASSDGVLGNTIYF
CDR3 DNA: TGTGCCAGCTCAGATGGGGTTCTTGGAAACACCATATATTTT

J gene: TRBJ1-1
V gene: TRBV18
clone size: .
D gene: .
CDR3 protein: CASSPLGILNTEAFF
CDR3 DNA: TGTGCCAGCTCACCTCTTGGTATTCTGAACACTGAAGCTTTCTTT

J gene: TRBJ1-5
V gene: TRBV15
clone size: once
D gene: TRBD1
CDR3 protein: CATSGVLRQGGQPQHF
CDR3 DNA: TGTGCCACCAGCGGAGTGTTAAGACAGGGCGGTCAGCCCCAGCATTTT